The 28 T cell receptor beta chains presented below share a single source sample, sequenced in a study of T cell clones after liver transplantation. Clones were sequenced by immunoSEQ multiplex PCR, and TCRdb holds only the in-frame ones, with some missing. Here the sample spans approximately 75,000 clones, around 80% being singletons. The sequences come from CD4+ T cells from blood, collected 12 months after liver transplant. The receptors come from a human patient who received a liver transplant. Part of the T cell pool may stem from the graft donor.

V and J are TRBV6-5 and TRBJ2-2; D call uncertain. Trimming pared 1 base from V and 0 bases from J, leaving 6 bases between. Germline V gene lookup returns CDR1 MNHEY and CDR2 SVGAGI. CDR3 length: 15 amino acids. CDR3 loop: CASSYYAANTGELFF. The CDR3 coding sequence is TGTGCCAGCAGTTACTATGCGGCGAACACCGGGGAGCTGTTTTTT.

This chain links TRBV28 with TRBJ1-4, with D possibly TRBD1 on 5 matching bases. The CDR3 consists of 18 residues. Trimming stripped 10 bases from V and 5 bases from J, with 29 bases between. Germline V CDR1 and CDR2: MDHEN, SYDVKM. CDR3 residues: CATSPNEGTSDFNEKLFF. As DNA, the CDR3 is TGTGCCACCTCTCCGAACGAGGGGACCTCCGACTTCAATGAAAAACTGTTTTTT.

CDR3 nucleotides: TGTGCCAGCAGTGAAGGACTAGCGGGAGGCCAAGAGACCCAGTACTTC. Translation: CASSEGLAGGQETQYF. J is TRBJ2-5 and V is TRBV6-1; 13 bases map to TRBD2. There are 16 residues in the CDR3. Losses at the gene ends were 1 base for V and 1 base for J; bases not matched to a gene: 0. CDR1 is MNHNS and CDR2 is SASEGT in the germline V gene.

The chain couples TRBV10-2 to TRBJ2-1; 14 bases agree with TRBD2. This CDR3 contains 17 residues. Trimming took 7 bases from V and 6 from J; bases not matched to a gene: 11. The germline CDR1 and CDR2 sequences are WSHSY and SAAADI. The CDR3 spells CASNGLAGGSWGNEQFF. The CDR3 bases are TGCGCCAGCAATGGACTAGCGGGAGGTTCCTGGGGCAATGAGCAGTTCTTC.

This rearrangement joins TRBV6-5 to TRBJ2-1; a possible D gene is TRBD1 (6 bases). The CDR3 spans 15 residues. V shed 0 bases and J shed 5 bases, with 11 bases lying between them. The germline V gene has CDR1 MNHEY and CDR2 SVGAGI. The CDR3 coding sequence is TGTGCCAGCAGTTACTCGGGCAGGGGAAACAATGAGCAGTTCTTC. It encodes CASSYSGRGNNEQFF.

This sequence joins TRBV28 and TRBJ1-5; D call uncertain. The CDR3 has 15 residues. V lost 4 bases, J lost 7 bases, and 17 bases lay in between. CDR1 and CDR2 from the germline V gene are MDHEN and SYDVKM. CDR3 region: CASSSISPGRQPQHF. DNA for the CDR3: TGTGCCAGCAGTTCGATCAGCCCGGGCAGGCAGCCCCAGCATTTT.

CDR3 coding DNA: TGTGCCACACAGGGAGGGGTCGGTGAAAAACTGTTTTTT. Residues: CATQGGVGEKLFF. J is TRBJ1-4 and V is TRBV4-2; weak D call: TRBD1 (6 bases). Trimming took off 10 bases at V and 7 bases at J, with 16 bases between the two ends. This CDR3 has 13 residues. CDR1 is LGHNA and CDR2 is YNFKEQ in the germline V gene.

The genes are TRBV5-1 and TRBJ1-2; tentative D call: TRBD1 (5 bases). This CDR3 spans 15 amino acids. V was pared by 1 base and J by 0 bases, with 10 bases between. The V gene's germline CDR1 is SGHRS and CDR2 YFSETQ. CDR3 sequence reads: CASSLSWGTNYGYTF. CDR3 nucleotides: TGCGCCAGCAGCTTGAGTTGGGGCACTAACTATGGCTACACCTTC.

The chain couples TRBV5-1 to TRBJ2-1; D gene ambiguous. Looked up from germline, CDR1 is SGHRS and CDR2 is YFSETQ. Trimming pared 4 bases from V and 4 bases from J, leaving 9 bases between. The CDR3 runs to 13 residues. The CDR3 protein is CASSPDGYNEQFF. CDR3 in DNA: TGCGCCAGCAGCCCGGACGGATACAATGAGCAGTTCTTC.

The chain couples TRBV19 to TRBJ1-2; perhaps TRBD1 as D (5 bases). The CDR3 is made up of 13 amino acids. Trimming left V 7 bases short and J 2 bases short, with 11 bases between. The V gene's germline CDR1 is LNHDA and CDR2 SQIVND (reference sequence). The CDR3 protein is CASNDAGNYGYTF. The CDR3 region has the DNA TGTGCCAGTAACGATGCAGGGAACTATGGCTACACCTTC.

V and J are TRBV7-9 and TRBJ1-2; D is undetermined. This CDR3 comprises 13 residues. Between the trimmed V and J ends, which lost 5 bases and 5 bases, there was a span of 12 bases. CDR1 is SEHNR, CDR2 FQNEAQ, per germline (reference sequence). CDR3 loop: CASSPRDFYGYTF. As DNA, the CDR3 is TGTGCCAGCAGCCCCCGGGATTTTTATGGCTACACCTTC.

The chain uses TRBV5-8 and TRBJ2-7; D is ambiguous. The CDR3 extends over 13 amino acids. From germline, CDR1 is SGHTS and CDR2 YDEGEE. Trimming took off 0 bases at V and 9 bases at J, with 13 bases between the two ends. The CDR3 sequence is CASSLGRHLGQYF. CDR3 sequence (DNA): TGTGCCAGCAGCTTGGGACGCCACCTGGGGCAGTACTTC.

This rearrangement joins TRBV30 to TRBJ2-7; D call uncertain. The CDR3 contains 10 residues. Germline values: CDR1 GTSNPN, CDR2 SVGIG (reference sequence). V was trimmed by 7 bases and J by 0 bases, leaving 4 bases between them. The CDR3 bases are TGTGCCTTGAGCTCCTACGAGCAGTACTTC. It yields the protein CALSSYEQYF.

The rearrangement joins TRBV5-1 to TRBJ2-5, with 9 bases fitting TRBD1. CDR1 is SGHRS, CDR2 YFSETQ, per germline. The CDR3 is 14 residues long. Losses at the gene ends were 0 bases for V and 4 bases for J; bases not matched to a gene: 1. The CDR3 is CASSLDRGRETQYF. In DNA, the CDR3 is TGCGCCAGCAGCTTGGACAGGGGGCGAGAGACCCAGTACTTC.

A single count supports this clone. This chain connects TRBV19 to TRBJ1-2, with unresolved D. Looked up from germline, CDR1 is LNHDA and CDR2 is SQIVND (reference sequence). The ends were cut back, 6 bases at V and 5 bases at J, with 19 bases in the middle. The CDR3 runs 15 residues. CDR3 nucleotide sequence: TGTGCCAGTAGCTCTGTCGTACCCTCGGTATATGGCTACACCTTC. Protein: CASSSVVPSVYGYTF.

The chain couples TRBV2 to TRBJ2-1, with D possibly TRBD2 on 5 matching bases. Trimming stripped 1 base from V and 9 bases from J, with 13 bases between. Germline values: CDR1 SNHLY, CDR2 FYNNEI. The CDR3 totals 14 residues. CDR3 nucleotide sequence: TGTGCCAGCAGTGAAGGTTTAGCGAGAGGTGAGCAGTTCTTC. Encoded protein: CASSEGLARGEQFF.

The gene calls are TRBV10-3 and TRBJ2-1; 11 bases align to TRBD2. Germline V gene data show CDR1 as ENHRY and CDR2 as SYGVKD. There are 18 residues in the CDR3. V gave up 0 bases and J gave up 9 bases; unmatched junction bases: 13. The CDR3 coding sequence is TGTGCCATCAGTGAGTCGGGGCTAGCGGGAGGCCCTCTTAGTGAGCAGTTCTTC. Residues: CAISESGLAGGPLSEQFF.

The chain uses TRBV2 and TRBJ2-7; 8 bases are shared with TRBD1. J was trimmed by 3 bases and V by 5 bases; bases with no gene match: 6. Germline CDR1 SNHLY, CDR2 FYNNEI. The CDR3 has 14 amino acids. CDR3 region: CASSPDRGDYEQYF. The CDR3 DNA is TGTGCCAGCAGTCCTGACAGGGGTGACTACGAGCAGTACTTC.

This clone was observed once. V gene TRBV6-5 combines with J gene TRBJ2-3; the match to TRBD1 covers 8 bases. This CDR3 is built from 12 residues. V was clipped by 4 bases and J by 8 bases; unmatched bases: 2. Germline V gene sequence: CDR1 MNHEY, CDR2 SVGAGI. CDR3 sequence: CASSSQGATQYF. In DNA form, the CDR3 reads TGTGCCAGCAGTTCCCAGGGGGCTACGCAGTATTTT.

This chain connects TRBV11-2 to TRBJ2-5, with 16 bases lining up with TRBD2. CDR1 SGHAT and CDR2 FQNNGV come from the germline V gene. J was trimmed by 7 bases and V by 4 bases; bases with no gene match: 12. This CDR3 has 18 amino acids. CDR3 nucleotides: TGTGCCAGCAGCTCCTTCTCTGGGACTAGCGGGAGGGCCGGGACCCAGTACTTC. Translating gives CASSSFSGTSGRAGTQYF.

This chain connects TRBV6-1 to TRBJ1-2, with D possibly being TRBD1 (6 bases). This CDR3 region has 14 residues. V lost 1 base and J lost 4, with 10 bases in between. Germline-derived CDR1 and CDR2 are MNHNS and SASEGT. CDR3 amino acids: CASSEVGGAYGYTF. For the CDR3, the DNA is TGTGCCAGCAGTGAAGTCGGGGGCGCCTATGGCTACACCTTC.

This clone was seen once. This chain links TRBV5-1 with TRBJ1-1; TRBD1 is a possible D gene (5 bases). Germline CDR1 is SGHRS and CDR2 is YFSETQ. The CDR3 is 14 residues long. V shed 3 bases and J shed 1 base, with 10 bases lying between them. The CDR3 region is CASSYDGQNTEAFF. CDR3 coding DNA: TGCGCCAGCAGCTACGACGGACAGAACACTGAAGCTTTCTTT.

V is TRBV30 and J is TRBJ2-1; D might be TRBD2 (6 bases). Trimming stripped 0 bases from V and 4 bases from J, with 10 bases between. CDR1 and CDR2 (germline): GTSNPN, SVGIG (reference sequence). The CDR3 length is 14 residues. The CDR3 reads CAWSVGGQYNEQFF. The CDR3 DNA follows: TGTGCCTGGAGTGTCGGGGGTCAGTACAATGAGCAGTTCTTC.

V is TRBV25-1 and J is TRBJ1-1; 10 nucleotides match TRBD1. Germline CDR1 reads MGHDK; CDR2 reads SYGVNS. The CDR3 covers 15 residues. The J segment lost 3 bases and the V segment lost 4 bases, leaving 5 bases of the junction unmatched. The CDR3 region is CASSGQGAVHTEAFF. In DNA form, the CDR3 reads TGTGCCAGCAGTGGACAGGGGGCCGTACACACTGAAGCTTTCTTT.

This CDR3 reads CASREWREYTDTQYF. For the CDR3, the DNA is TGTGCCAGCAGAGAGTGGCGGGAGTACACAGATACGCAGTATTTT. V is TRBV27 and J is TRBJ2-3, with 7 bases matching TRBD2. Unmatched junction bases numbered 8, after V lost 6 bases and J lost 2 bases. The germline V gene has CDR1 MNHEY and CDR2 SMNVEV (reference sequence). This CDR3 has 15 residues.

This clone appeared once. The rearrangement joins TRBV9 to TRBJ1-1; maybe TRBD1 (5 bases). Looked up from germline, CDR1 is SGDLS and CDR2 is YYNGEE. The CDR3 sequence is 14 residues long. V dropped 2 bases and J dropped 5 bases, with 13 bases sitting between them. Written as DNA, the CDR3 is TGTGCCAGCAGCGTGGGGGGAAGGAGTACTGAAGCTTTCTTT. It specifies CASSVGGRSTEAFF.

The chain employs TRBV27 and TRBJ2-6, with unresolved D. The ends were cut back, 6 bases at V and 4 bases at J, with 13 bases in the middle. Germline loops: CDR1 MNHEY, CDR2 SMNVEV (reference sequence). CDR3 size: 15 residues. This chain's CDR3 is CASRRKMEGANVLTF. CDR3 in DNA: TGTGCCAGCAGGCGAAAGATGGAGGGGGCCAACGTCCTGACTTTC.

CDR3: CATSRAPGTGTETQYF. The CDR3 DNA is TGTGCCACCAGCAGAGCTCCGGGGACAGGGACAGAGACCCAGTACTTC. The V gene is TRBV15, the J gene TRBJ2-5, with TRBD1 matching 9 bases. Germline lookup yields CDR1 LNHNV and CDR2 YYDKDF (reference sequence). J lost 4 bases, V lost 1 base, and 7 bases had no gene match. The CDR3 spans 16 residues.